This entry lists 7 T cell receptor beta chains sequenced from one sample in a study of identical twins. TCRdb re-derived calls from the 5' RACE reads in MiXCR, one entry per CDR3 protein. The sample comprises 500,000 to 550,000 distinct CDR3 sequences, around 22% of which are singletons, and approximately 0.49% rests with the top ten. This sample also belongs to another study, concerning yellow fever vaccine responses in identical twins.

Sequencing was carried out using CD4+ T cells sorted from blood. The receptor set was obtained from a woman younger than 35 in good health.

V and J are TRBV5-1 and TRBJ2-1; TRBD1 matches 9 bases. The CDR3 consists of 15 residues. V was clipped by 4 bases and J by 5 bases; unmatched bases: 7. CDR1 SGHRS and CDR2 YFSETQ come from the germline V gene. The CDR3 DNA follows: TGCGCCAGCAGCCCCGGGACAGGGATAAACAATGAGCAGTTCTTC. Amino acids: CASSPGTGINNEQFF. The full variable domain, rest sourced from reference TRBV5-1 and TRBJ2-1, is KAGVTQTPRYLIKTRGQQVTLSCSPISGHRSVSWYQQTPGQGLQFLFEYFSETQRNKGNFPGRFSGRQFSNSRSEMNVSTLELGDSALYLCASSPGTGINNEQFFGPGTRLTVL.

This clonotype was seen a handful of times. The genes are TRBV6-1 and TRBJ2-5; D may be TRBD1 or TRBD2 (7 bases each). V was trimmed by 4 bases and J by 4 bases, leaving 13 bases between them. Germline V gene data show CDR1 as MNHNS and CDR2 as SASEGT. CDR3 length: 14 amino acids. The CDR3 spells CASSVTGRGETQYF. The CDR3 region has the DNA TGTGCCAGCAGTGTGACAGGGAGGGGAGAGACCCAGTACTTC.

This clonotype was seen more than once but under ten times. The chain joins TRBV20-1 to TRBJ2-1; no firm D call. Germline V lookup: CDR1 DFQATT, CDR2 SNEGSKA (reference sequence). The CDR3 covers 12 residues. V shed 3 bases and J shed 5 bases, with 8 bases lying between them. CDR3 sequence: CSASDHNNEQFF. Here the CDR3 DNA reads TGCAGTGCTAGCGACCATAACAATGAGCAGTTCTTC.

This clonotype appeared a few times. The chain links TRBV20-1 to TRBJ2-1, with 11 bases fitting TRBD2. The germline V gene has CDR1 DFQATT and CDR2 SNEGSKA (reference sequence). The J segment lost 5 bases and the V segment lost 5 bases, leaving 2 bases of the junction unmatched. The length of the CDR3 is 13 residues. The CDR3: CSAFSGRDNEQFF. CDR3 sequence (DNA): TGCAGTGCTTTTAGCGGGAGGGACAATGAGCAGTTCTTC.

This clonotype has more than one count but fewer than ten. The chain links TRBV6-5 to TRBJ1-2, with no clear D. The V end was cut by 0 bases, the J end by 4 bases, with 21 bases between. CDR3 size: 18 residues. Germline V CDR1 and CDR2: MNHEY, SVGAGI. The CDR3 is CASSYSGVGKTPLYGYTF. The CDR3 DNA is TGTGCCAGCAGTTACTCCGGAGTCGGCAAAACTCCCCTCTATGGCTACACCTTC.

This chain connects TRBV10-3 to TRBJ2-2; 7 nucleotides line up with TRBD1. J gave up 4 bases and V 7 bases, and 3 bases lay outside the gene matches. The germline gives CDR1 ENHRY, CDR2 SYGVKD. CDR3 size: 13 residues. The DNA for the CDR3 is TGTGCCATCATGGGACAGAGCACCGGGGAGCTGTTTTTT. Its protein is CAIMGQSTGELFF.

The CDR3 spells CASFAGTGGGETQYF. In nucleotides, the CDR3 is TGTGCCAGCTTCGCCGGGACAGGGGGAGGAGAGACCCAGTACTTC. The V and J genes are TRBV18 and TRBJ2-5, with 11 bases identical to TRBD1. Germline trimming cut 7 bases from V and 4 bases from J; bases unmatched to any gene: 8. Germline CDR1 KGHSH, CDR2 LQKENI. This CDR3 contains 15 residues.